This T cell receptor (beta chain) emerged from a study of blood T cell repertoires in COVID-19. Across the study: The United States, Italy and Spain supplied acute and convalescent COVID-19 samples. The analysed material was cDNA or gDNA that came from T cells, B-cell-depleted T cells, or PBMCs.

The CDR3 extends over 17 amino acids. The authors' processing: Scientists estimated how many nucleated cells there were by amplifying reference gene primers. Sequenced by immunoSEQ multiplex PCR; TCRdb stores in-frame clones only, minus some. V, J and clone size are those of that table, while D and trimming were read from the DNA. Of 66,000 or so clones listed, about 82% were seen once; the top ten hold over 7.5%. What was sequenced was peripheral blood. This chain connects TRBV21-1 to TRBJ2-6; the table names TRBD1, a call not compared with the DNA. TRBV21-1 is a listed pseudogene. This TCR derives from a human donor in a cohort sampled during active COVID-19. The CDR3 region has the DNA TGTGCCAGCAGCAAAAGGGGCAGGGTCTCTGGGGCCAACGTCCTGACTTTC. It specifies CASSKRGRVSGANVLTF.